This TCR beta chain appears in the sequencing data of a study of response to subunit inactivated influenza vaccine. TCRdb analysed the RT-PCR reads with MiXCR anew, one entry per CDR3 protein. The data hold roughly 540,000 distinct CDR3 sequences, with roughly 25% observed a single time. This clonotype occurred a few times. The CDR3 loop spans 15 amino acids. Germline CDR1 is KGHDR and CDR2 is SFDVKD. V was cut by 3 bases and J by 4 bases, with 14 bases left in between. These data are also associated with another study on T cells expressing NK-cell markers. Per that study: In generating TCR beta cDNA, 5'RACE template switching with UMIs was used.

The J gene is TRBJ2-5, the V gene TRBV24-1, with D possibly being TRBD1 or TRBD2 (6 bases each). The material was CD4+ T cells sorted from PBMCs, obtained 12 days after vaccination. The source of this sequence is a man over 45 who received an inactivated influenza vaccine. This CDR3 is CATSDGGLVVETQYF. The CDR3, as DNA: TGTGCCACCAGTGATGGGGGGCTAGTCGTAGAGACCCAGTACTTC.